The 2 T cell receptor beta chains listed next were all sequenced from one sample in a study of T-cell reconstitution after alpha-beta-depleted transplantation in children. Researchers prepared the TCRbeta library using unique molecular identifiers, the study reports. TCRdb called the PCR reads again in MiXCR, with one record for every CDR3 protein. The table shows hundreds of thousands of distinct CDR3 sequences, with 9.9% occurring only once. The sequenced sample was PBMCs from the stem cell graft donor, obtained from the stem cell graft. These receptors all come from a human donor who donated a stem cell graft to a child with SCID.

This clonotype showed up just a few times. V usage is TRBV11-2 and J usage is TRBJ1-1, with D tentatively TRBD1 (5 bases). V was shortened by 2 bases and J by 3 bases, with 19 bases between the two germline ends. CDR3 length equals 17 residues. Looked up from germline, CDR1 is SGHAT and CDR2 is FQNNGV. The CDR3 is CASSLWSLTGGDTEAFF. For the CDR3, the DNA is TGTGCCAGCAGCTTATGGTCCCTCACAGGAGGTGACACTGAAGCTTTCTTT. The complete variable domain, with remaining parts taken from reference TRBV11-2 and TRBJ1-1, reads EAGVAQSPRYKIIEKRQSVAFWCNPISGHATLYWYQQILGQGPKLLIQFQNNGVVDDSQLPKDRFSAERLKGVDSTLKIQPAKLEDSAVYLCASSLWSLTGGDTEAFFGQGTRLTVV.

This clonotype was counted a few times. The chain combines TRBV7-8 with TRBJ2-3; perhaps TRBD2 as D (6 bases). Germline V gene data show CDR1 as SGHVS and CDR2 as FQNEAQ. The germline V and J ends were trimmed by 1 base and 2 bases, with 10 bases remaining between them. This CDR3 comprises 15 residues. For the CDR3, the DNA is TGTGCCAGCAGCTTAGATGGGGGGAACACAGATACGCAGTATTTT. Protein: CASSLDGGNTDTQYF.